A single sample is the source of the 23 T cell receptor beta chains below, sequenced in a study of cytomegalovirus exposure and HLA in healthy donors. The study ran its PCR with 60 Vbeta and 13 Jbeta primers. The protocol was immunoSEQ multiplex PCR, while the TCRdb copy is restricted to in-frame clones and leaves out a portion. This table has about 140,000 clones, 77% appearing once. Material: PBMCs. The origin of the receptors is a male donor in good health and CMV-seronegative.

This sequence joins TRBV2 and TRBJ2-1, with 8 bases identical to TRBD2. Trimming removed 6 bases from V and 10 bases from J; junction bases left unmatched: 8. The CDR3 has 13 amino acids. Germline V lookup: CDR1 SNHLY, CDR2 FYNNEI. The CDR3 protein is CASRDGRAEEQFF. CDR3 bases: TGTGCCAGCAGGGACGGGAGGGCAGAGGAGCAGTTCTTC.

The CDR3 DNA reads TGTGCTAGTGACAGGAACACTGAAGCTTTCTTT. It translates to CASDRNTEAFF. The chain recombines TRBV12-5 with TRBJ1-1; no clear D. CDR1 is LGHNT, CDR2 FRNRAP, per germline. The CDR3 loop spans 11 amino acids. The V end was cut by 7 bases, the J end by 1 base, with 4 bases between.

This clone was counted a few times. V gene TRBV18 combines with J gene TRBJ2-5, with TRBD2 matching over 10 bases. CDR1 is KGHSH, CDR2 LQKENI, per germline. V trimming: 0 bases; J trimming: 11 bases; junction bases outside the gene matches: 6. The length of the CDR3 is 14 residues. CDR3 protein: CASSPPTSGTEQYF. The CDR3 coding sequence is TGTGCCAGCTCACCACCCACTAGCGGGACAGAGCAGTACTTC.

V is TRBV5-1 and J is TRBJ2-3; the match to TRBD2 covers 10 bases. Germline CDR1 is SGHRS and CDR2 is YFSETQ. The CDR3 is 14 amino acids. V shed 6 bases, J shed 5 bases, and the junction held 6 bases outside the gene matches. CDR3 sequence (DNA): TGCGCCAGCAACCCTAGCGGGAGAGGAGATACGCAGTATTTT. It specifies CASNPSGRGDTQYF.

The chain joins TRBV5-4 to TRBJ2-3, with 12 bases aligning to TRBD1. Germline-derived CDR1 and CDR2 are SGHNT and YYREEE (reference sequence). Germline trimming cut 6 bases from V and 5 bases from J; bases unmatched to any gene: 7. CDR3 size: 15 residues. CDR3 nucleotide sequence: TGTGCCAGCACCCCCCGGGACAGGGGGCAAGATACGCAGTATTTT. This encodes CASTPRDRGQDTQYF.

The CDR3 region is CASSSGTLIGGAGYNEQFF. For the CDR3, the DNA is TGCGCCAGCAGCTCAGGGACACTTATCGGGGGGGCCGGGTACAATGAGCAGTTCTTC. The chain joins TRBV5-1 to TRBJ2-1; 8 bases fit TRBD2. The germline V gene encodes CDR1 SGHRS and CDR2 YFSETQ. J gave up 4 bases and V 3 bases, and 18 bases lay outside the gene matches. The CDR3 runs to 19 residues. Variable domain in full (rest from reference TRBV5-1 and TRBJ2-1): KAGVTQTPRYLIKTRGQQVTLSCSPISGHRSVSWYQQTPGQGLQFLFEYFSETQRNKGNFPGRFSGRQFSNSRSEMNVSTLELGDSALYLCASSSGTLIGGAGYNEQFFGPGTRLTVL.

The genes are TRBV7-2 and TRBJ1-5; D gene unclear. V was pared by 3 bases and J by 0 bases, with 6 bases between. The CDR3 has 14 amino acids. In germline, CDR1 is SGHTA, CDR2 FQGNSA. CDR3 loop: CASSFDTSNQPQHF. The CDR3 coding sequence is TGTGCCAGCAGCTTCGACACTAGCAATCAGCCCCAGCATTTT.

This rearrangement joins TRBV18 to TRBJ2-5; the D gene is possibly TRBD1 (6 bases). Germline CDR1 is KGHSH and CDR2 is LQKENI. The CDR3 extends over 15 amino acids. Between the trimmed V and J ends, which lost 1 base and 6 bases, there was a span of 15 bases. As DNA, the CDR3 is TGTGCCAGCTCACCACTCGTGACAGGTCGGCAGACCCAGTACTTC. Translated: CASSPLVTGRQTQYF. Based on the CDR3 plus reference TRBV18 and TRBJ2-5, the full variable domain is NAGVMQNPRHLVRRRGQEARLRCSPMKGHSHVYWYRQLPEEGLKFMVYLQKENIIDESGMPKERFSAEFPKEGPSILRIQQVVRGDSAAYFCASSPLVTGRQTQYFGPGTRLLVL.

This clone was detected only once. The J gene is TRBJ2-3, the V gene TRBV19; TRBD1 matches 8 bases. The length of the CDR3 is 17 residues. Germline values: CDR1 LNHDA, CDR2 SQIVND (reference sequence). The ends lost 3 bases at V and 3 bases at J; junction bases unmatched: 11. This CDR3 is CASSIYQGAIETDTQYF. DNA of the CDR3: TGTGCCAGTAGTATTTACCAGGGGGCGATCGAGACAGATACGCAGTATTTT.

V gene TRBV6-5 combines with J gene TRBJ2-5, with a tentative D call TRBD2 (5 bases). CDR3 length: 13 residues. V lost 3 bases to trimming and J lost 7 bases, with 12 bases between them. Germline CDR1 MNHEY, CDR2 SVGAGI. The CDR3 DNA reads as TGTGCCAGCAGTTATGGCGGCCGGGGGACCCAGTACTTC. Its protein product is CASSYGGRGTQYF.

The chain's CDR3 is CASSERRREAFF. The CDR3 nucleotides read TGTGCCAGCAGTGAGAGGCGGAGGGAAGCTTTCTTT. The chain joins TRBV28 to TRBJ1-1; D gene ambiguous. Germline V lookup: CDR1 MDHEN, CDR2 SYDVKM. The CDR3 sequence is 12 residues long. Trimming pared 5 bases from V and 8 bases from J, leaving 12 bases between. Drawing the rest from reference TRBV28 and TRBJ1-1, the complete variable domain is DVKVTQSSRYLVKRTGEKVFLECVQDMDHENMFWYRQDPGLGLRLIYFSYDVKMKEKGDIPEGYSVSREKKERFSLILESASTNQTSMYLCASSERRREAFFGQGTRLTVV.

The V and J genes are TRBV4-2 and TRBJ2-6, with a weak D call TRBD1 (6 bases). The CDR3 spans 16 residues. CDR1 and CDR2 from the germline V gene are LGHNA and YNFKEQ. V lost 4 bases, J lost 0 bases, and 10 bases lay in between. CDR3 in amino acids: CASSLGQSSGANVLTF. The CDR3 coding sequence is TGTGCCAGCAGCCTTGGACAGAGCTCTGGGGCCAACGTCCTGACTTTC.

The chain couples TRBV7-2 to TRBJ1-1; D gene unclear. The germline V and J ends were trimmed by 5 bases and 8 bases, with 6 bases remaining between them. Germline values: CDR1 SGHTA, CDR2 FQGNSA. The CDR3 sequence is 10 residues long. CDR3 in amino acids: CASSLTEAFF. The CDR3 DNA reads TGTGCCAGCAGCCTAACGGAAGCTTTCTTT. Full variable domain (rest looked up from reference TRBV7-2 and TRBJ1-1): GAGVSQSPSNKVTEKGKDVELRCDPISGHTALYWYRQSLGQGLEFLIYFQGNSAPDKSGLPSDRFSAERTGGSVSTLTIQRTQQEDSAVYLCASSLTEAFFGQGTRLTVV.

This clone was recorded a few times. The chain is built from TRBV6-6 and TRBJ2-7; tentative D call: TRBD1 (6 bases). The CDR3 is 13 residues long. Germline values: CDR1 MNHNY, CDR2 SVGAGI (reference sequence). V was cut by 5 bases and J by 3 bases, with 11 bases left in between. The DNA for the CDR3 is TGTGCCAGCAGTCACCGGGACATCTACGAGCAGTACTTC. This encodes CASSHRDIYEQYF.

The chain uses TRBV6-5 and TRBJ1-3, with D possibly being TRBD1 (5 bases). CDR1 is MNHEY and CDR2 is SVGAGI in the germline V gene. Deletions cut 2 bases from V and 2 bases from J, with 13 bases between. The CDR3 is 16 residues long. CDR3 sequence (DNA): TGTGCCAGCAGTTACGGGGGAGGGGCCCCTGGAAACACCATATATTTT. It is translated as CASSYGGGAPGNTIYF.

This clone was counted only a few times. This chain uses TRBV4-1 with TRBJ1-2; 12 bases align to TRBD1. Germline CDR1 and CDR2: MGHRA and YSYEKL. V lost 4 bases, J lost 6 bases, and 6 bases stayed unmatched. The CDR3 contains 15 residues. This CDR3 is CASSPGQGARDGYTF. The DNA for the CDR3 is TGCGCCAGCAGCCCGGGACAGGGGGCGCGTGATGGCTACACCTTC.

The rearrangement links TRBV5-4 to TRBJ2-7, with 8 nucleotides matching TRBD2. Germline V gene lookup returns CDR1 SGHNT and CDR2 YYREEE (reference sequence). Trimming removed 3 bases from V and 5 bases from J; junction bases left unmatched: 10. This CDR3 region has 15 residues. The CDR3 loop is CASSSTGGAINEQYF. CDR3 nucleotide sequence: TGTGCCAGCAGCTCCACCGGGGGGGCCATCAACGAGCAGTACTTC. Supplemented by reference TRBV5-4 and TRBJ2-7, the full variable domain reads ETGVTQSPTHLIKTRGQQVTLRCSSQSGHNTVSWYQQALGQGPQFIFQYYREEENGRGNFPPRFSGLQFPNYSSELNVNALELDDSALYLCASSSTGGAINEQYFGPGTRLTVT.

J is TRBJ1-5 and V is TRBV25-1; TRBD1 is a possible D gene (5 bases). The length of the CDR3 is 14 residues. In germline, CDR1 is MGHDK, CDR2 SYGVNS. The V end lost 3 bases, the J end lost 3 bases, and 9 bases lay between the germline ends. The CDR3 loop is CASSDRAFNQPQHF. The CDR3 nucleotides are TGTGCCAGCAGTGACAGGGCTTTCAATCAGCCCCAGCATTTT.

This chain uses TRBV7-8 with TRBJ2-1; 9 positions match TRBD2. Germline CDR1 is SGHVS and CDR2 is FQNEAQ. CDR3 size: 13 residues. Trimming at V came to 3 bases and at J to 7 bases, leaving 1 base not matched to a gene. CDR3 region: CASSFLAGNEQFF. The CDR3 DNA follows: TGTGCCAGCAGCTTTCTAGCGGGAAATGAGCAGTTCTTC.

The chain recombines TRBV5-4 with TRBJ1-2, with TRBD1 identical over 7 bases. Germline values: CDR1 SGHNT, CDR2 YYREEE (reference sequence). Trimming took 4 bases from V and 4 from J; bases not matched to a gene: 7. The CDR3 totals 14 residues. This chain's CDR3 is CASSVGQATYGYTF. The CDR3 region has the DNA TGTGCCAGCAGCGTAGGACAGGCGACCTATGGCTACACCTTC.

In this sample, this clone turned up once. The chain uses TRBV5-4 and TRBJ1-2; TRBD1 is a possible D gene (6 bases). CDR3 length equals 15 residues. Trimming removed 3 bases from V and 0 bases from J, with 12 bases in between. Germline CDR1 SGHNT, CDR2 YYREEE (reference sequence). The CDR3 DNA is TGTGCCAGCAGCTCCAAGCAGGGGACTAACTATGGCTACACCTTC. Amino acids: CASSSKQGTNYGYTF.

The chain combines TRBV27 with TRBJ2-3; D not resolved. The CDR3 extends over 16 amino acids. The V end lost 4 bases, the J end lost 2 bases, and 16 bases lay between the germline ends. The germline gives CDR1 MNHEY, CDR2 SMNVEV (reference sequence). DNA of the CDR3: TGTGCCAGCAGTTCCCTCGCGATAGCTCCCACAGATACGCAGTATTTT. This sequence encodes CASSSLAIAPTDTQYF.

V and J are TRBV27 and TRBJ2-3; D uncertain. V was shortened by 1 base and J by 2 bases, with 13 bases between the two germline ends. The CDR3 sequence is 16 residues long. Germline V CDR1 and CDR2: MNHEY, SMNVEV (reference sequence). This CDR3 reads CASSLLGRIDTDTQYF. The CDR3 DNA follows: TGTGCCAGCAGTTTATTGGGCAGGATTGACACAGATACGCAGTATTTT.